This paragraph reports one T cell receptor beta chain. These data come from a study of blood T cells in healthy people across ages. Alongside a J-beta primer mix, a sample-barcoded 5' primer served in a second PCR lasting about 7 to 11 cycles. TCRdb recomputed calls from the 5' RACE reads with MiXCR, one row per CDR3 protein. Altogether 760,000 or so distinct CDR3 sequences are present, roughly 25% being singletons, with the ten largest covering more than 8.5%. CDR3 size: 16 residues. The V end lost 2 bases, the J end lost 4 bases, and 17 bases lay between the germline ends. From germline, CDR1 is SGHTA and CDR2 FQGNSA. This same sample was also taken into another study, of T cells of mothers and their children. Per that paper: Samples were provided by three healthy Caucasian mothers and their six children. The study found thymic selection shapes TCR recombination output similarly in related and unrelated pairs. Overlap measured in related mother-child pairs was slightly, non-significantly higher than in unrelated pairs.

The sequenced material came from blood. The clonotype comes from a boy aged 5-17 years in good health. The chain uses TRBV7-2 and TRBJ1-2; no reliable D call. The CDR3 bases are TGTGCCAGCAGCTTAAATGGAGGGTTTGGATCCTATGGCTACACCTTC. Its protein product is CASSLNGGFGSYGYTF.